Listed below are T cell receptor delta chains from one sample, sequenced in a study of gamma-delta chains in newborns, infants, children. TCRdb reprocessed the reads using CATT. Found here are thousands of delta-chain clones, 11% of them singletons; the top ten hold approximately 7%. The sequenced sample consisted of blood. The receptors were gathered from a child who was a newborn, infant or young child, either healthy, febrile or measles-vaccinated (not recorded which). CDR3s include the opening cysteine and the closing phenylalanine or tryptophan. Each record gives: clone size, D gene, J gene, CDR3 length, V gene, CDR3 DNA, CDR3 protein. D genes are given only for firm matches. Rows give clone size only sometimes, using once, few, many, or a class for an expanded clone.

medium-sized | TRDD3 | TRDJ2 | 14 | TRDV2 | TGTGCCTGTGACACCGTGGGGGATACAGCACAACTCTTCTTT | CACDTVGDTAQLFF
medium-sized | NA | TRDJ1 | 17 | TRDV2 | TGTGCCTGTGACACCGTAGGCCTGGGGCCTTACACCGATAAACTCATCTTT | CACDTVGLGPYTDKLIF
few | TRDD3 | TRDJ1 | 15 | TRDV2 | TGTGCCTGTGACACCGTTGTACTGGGGGATACGAAACCCATCTTT | CACDTVVLGDTKPIF
few | TRDD3 | TRDJ1 | 18 | TRDV2 | TGTGCCTGTGACACCCTCGGGGTGGGGGACCAGTACGCCGATAAACTCATCTTT | CACDTLGVGDQYADKLIF
medium-sized | TRDD3 | TRDJ1 | 16 | TRDV2 | TGTGCCTGTGACGGTTTACTGGGGGAAGACACCGATAAACTCATCTTT | CACDGLLGEDTDKLIF
NA | TRDD3 | TRDJ3 | 18 | TRDV2 | TGTGCCTGTGACACTGGGGGATATCGGACCTGGGACACCAGACAGATGTTTTTC | CACDTGGYRTWDTRQMFF
NA | NA | TRDJ3 | 16 | TRDV2 | TGTGCCTGCGACGTACTGGGCTCCTGGGACACCCGACAGATGTTTTTC | CACDVLGSWDTRQMFF
medium-sized | NA | TRDJ1 | 16 | TRDV2 | TGTGCCTGTGACACCGTCGGTGGGGGGGTAACCGATAAACTCATCTTT | CACDTVGGGVTDKLIF
NA | TRDD3 | TRDJ3 | 21 | TRDV2 | TGTGCCTGTGACACCCTGAATGGGGGATCCGGAAGCTCCTGGGACACCCGACAGATGTTTTTC | CACDTLNGGSGSSWDTRQMFF
NA | NA | TRDJ3 | 16 | TRDV2 | TGTGCCTGTGACACCGTTAGCTCCTGGGACACCCGACAGATGTTTTTC | CACDTVSSWDTRQMFF
NA | TRDD3 | TRDJ1 | 18 | TRDV2 | TGTGCCTGTGACCCCGTACTGGGGGATACGCGATACACCGATAAACTCATCTTT | CACDPVLGDTRYTDKLIF
medium-sized | NA | TRDJ1 | 14 | TRDV2 | TGTGCCTGTGACGCCTTGACTGGAACCGATAAACTCATCTTT | CACDALTGTDKLIF
few | NA | TRDJ2 | 15 | TRDV2 | TGTGCCTGCGACACCGTCGGAGGGGATACAGCACAACTCTTCTTT | CACDTVGGDTAQLFF
medium-sized | NA | TRDJ1 | 17 | TRDV2 | TGTGCCTGTGACACATTGGGGGCCCCTTCGTACACCGATAAACTCATCTTT | CACDTLGAPSYTDKLIF
few | NA | TRDJ1 | 14 | TRDV2 | TGCGCCTGTGATCCCATAAGTTACACCGATAAACTCATCTTT | CACDPISYTDKLIF
NA | TRDD3 | TRDJ1 | 20 | TRDV2 | TGTGCCTGTGACACCGGATTTCTACTGGGGGATGGAATTAGGACCGATAAACTCATCTTT | CACDTGFLLGDGIRTDKLIF
few | TRDD3 | TRDJ1 | 15 | TRDV2 | TGTGCCTGTGACACACTGGGGATTCGGACCGATAAACTCATCTTT | CACDTLGIRTDKLIF
medium-sized | TRDD3 | TRDJ1 | 18 | TRDV2 | TGTGCCTGTGACGCGGTTACTGGGGGCAACGGTGACACCGATAAACTCATCTTT | CACDAVTGGNGDTDKLIF
medium-sized | TRDD3 | TRDJ2 | 16 | TRDV2 | TGTGCCTGTGACACACTGGGGGATACTTTGACAGCACAACTCTTCTTT | CACDTLGDTLTAQLFF
few | TRDD3 | TRDJ1 | 18 | TRDV2 | TGTGCCTGTGACTTGCTGACTGGGGGATACGTACTGGCCGATAAACTCATCTTT | CACDLLTGGYVLADKLIF
few | NA | TRDJ1 | 15 | TRDV2 | TGCGCCTGTGACTTGGTGGGGGGCTACACCGATAAACTCATCTTT | CACDLVGGYTDKLIF
NA | TRDD3 | TRDJ1 | 16 | TRDV2 | TGTGCCTGTGACGGCCTACTGGGGGATACTTCCGATAAACTCATCTTT | CACDGLLGDTSDKLIF
NA | TRDD3 | TRDJ1 | 20 | TRDV2 | TGTGCCTGTGTCTCTCTGTTGGGGGATACGCTTACCCAATACACCGATAAACTCATCTTT | CACVSLLGDTLTQYTDKLIF
NA | TRDD3 | TRDJ1 | 17 | TRDV2 | TGTGCCTGTGTCGCACTGGGGGATACAGGGGCCACCGATAAACTCATCTTT | CACVALGDTGATDKLIF
NA | TRDD3 | TRDJ1 | 18 | TRDV2 | TGTGCCTGTGACACTCTGCTGGGGGATACGCGGTACACCGATAAACTCATCTTT | CACDTLLGDTRYTDKLIF
few | TRDD3 | TRDJ1 | 14 | TRDV2 | TGCGCCTGTGGCTGGGGGATACAAAGGGATAAACTCATCTTT | CACGWGIQRDKLIF
medium-sized | TRDD3 | TRDJ1 | 17 | TRDV1 | TGTGCTCTTGGGGAAAGGGTCCCCTGGGGGTCCCTCGATAAACTCATCTTT | CALGERVPWGSLDKLIF
NA | TRDD3 | TRDJ3 | 21 | TRDV2 | TGTGCCTGTGACACCGTACTGGGGGATACGGGTAGCTCCTGGGACACCCGACAGATGTTTTTC | CACDTVLGDTGSSWDTRQMFF
medium-sized | TRDD3 | TRDJ2 | 22 | TRDV2 | TGTGCCTGTGATCCCCTCGTTGTGGGGGATGACTCCCCTCAAGCTTTGACAGCACAACTCTTCTTT | CACDPLVVGDDSPQALTAQLFF
NA | NA | TRDJ1 | 15 | TRDV2 | TGTGCCTGTGACCCCGTGGGAATAACGGCCGATAAACTCATCTTT | CACDPVGITADKLIF
medium-sized | TRDD3 | TRDJ1 | 16 | TRDV2 | TGTGCCTGTGACCAACTGGGGGATACGCACACCGATAAACTCATCTTT | CACDQLGDTHTDKLIF
few | TRDD3 | TRDJ1 | 15 | TRDV2 | TGTGCCTGTGACCCCCTGGGGGCGTACACCGATAAACTCATCTTT | CACDPLGAYTDKLIF
NA | TRDD3 | TRDJ1 | 14 | TRDV2 | TGTGCCTGTGACCGACTGGGGTACACCGATAAACTCATCTTT | CACDRLGYTDKLIF
few | TRDD3 | TRDJ3 | 17 | TRDV2 | TGTGCCTGTGATCGGCTGGGGGATACCGGGGACACCCGACAGATGTTTTTC | CACDRLGDTGDTRQMFF
few | TRDD3 | TRDJ1 | 17 | TRDV2 | TGTGCCTGTGACTCCTTAACTGGGGGAGAGGACACCGATAAACTCATCTTT | CACDSLTGGEDTDKLIF
few | TRDD3 | TRDJ1 | 18 | TRDV2 | TGTGCCTGTGACCCGGTAACTGGGGACCTACCGTACACCGATAAACTCATCTTT | CACDPVTGDLPYTDKLIF